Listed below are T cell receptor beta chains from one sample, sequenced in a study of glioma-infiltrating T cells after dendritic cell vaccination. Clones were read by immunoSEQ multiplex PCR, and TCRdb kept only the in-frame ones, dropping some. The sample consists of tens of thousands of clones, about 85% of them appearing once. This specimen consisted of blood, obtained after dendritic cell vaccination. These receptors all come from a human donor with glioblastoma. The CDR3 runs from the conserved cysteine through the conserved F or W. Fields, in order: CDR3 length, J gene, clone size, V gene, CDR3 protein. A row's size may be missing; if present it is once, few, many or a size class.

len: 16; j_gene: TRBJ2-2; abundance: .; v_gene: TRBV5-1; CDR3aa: CASSLGGQGNTGELFF
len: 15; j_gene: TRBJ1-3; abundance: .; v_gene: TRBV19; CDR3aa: CASRRDSTSGNTIYF
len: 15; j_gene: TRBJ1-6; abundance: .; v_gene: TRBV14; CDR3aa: CASSEVYSYNSPLHF
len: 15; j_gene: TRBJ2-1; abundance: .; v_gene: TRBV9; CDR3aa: CASSVEKFPGNEQFF
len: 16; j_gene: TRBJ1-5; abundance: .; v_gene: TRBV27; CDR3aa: CASSPQSGLGNQPQHF
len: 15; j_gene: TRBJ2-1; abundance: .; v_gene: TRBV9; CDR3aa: CASSVGGGDYNEQFF
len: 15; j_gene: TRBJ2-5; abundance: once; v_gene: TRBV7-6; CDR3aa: CASSSPGQGQETQYF
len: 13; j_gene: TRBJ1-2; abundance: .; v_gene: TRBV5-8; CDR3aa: CASSLAVNYGYTF
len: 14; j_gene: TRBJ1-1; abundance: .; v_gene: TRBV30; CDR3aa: CAWNMEELNTEAFF
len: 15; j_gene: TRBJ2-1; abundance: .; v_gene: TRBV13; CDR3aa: CASSLSGTGYNEQFF
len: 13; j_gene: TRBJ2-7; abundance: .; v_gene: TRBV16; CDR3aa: CASSQDREGEQYF
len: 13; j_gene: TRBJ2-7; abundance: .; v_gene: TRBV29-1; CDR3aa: CSAASGEAYEQYF
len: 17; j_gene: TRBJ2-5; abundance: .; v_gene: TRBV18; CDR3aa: CASSPRTGGSYQETQYF
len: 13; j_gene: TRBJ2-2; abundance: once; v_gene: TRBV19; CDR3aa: CASKDRRTGELFF
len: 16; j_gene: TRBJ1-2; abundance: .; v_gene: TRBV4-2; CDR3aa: CASSQARDSSYYGYTF
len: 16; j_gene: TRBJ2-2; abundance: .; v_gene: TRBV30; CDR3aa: CAWRRPSGVLAGELFF
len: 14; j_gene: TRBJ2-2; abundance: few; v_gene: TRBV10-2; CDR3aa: CASNLAGGTGELFF
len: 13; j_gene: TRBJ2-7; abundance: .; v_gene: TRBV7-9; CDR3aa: CASNLGTAYEQYF
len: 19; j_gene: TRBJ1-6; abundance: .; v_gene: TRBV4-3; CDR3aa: CASSQDFRQGFSYNSPLHF
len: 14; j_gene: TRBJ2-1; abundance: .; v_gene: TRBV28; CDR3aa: CASSSLAGNNEQFF
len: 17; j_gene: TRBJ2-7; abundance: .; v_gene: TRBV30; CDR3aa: CAWSVWRPENNSYEQYF
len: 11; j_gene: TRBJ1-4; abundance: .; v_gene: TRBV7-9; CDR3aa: CASSSTRYRIF
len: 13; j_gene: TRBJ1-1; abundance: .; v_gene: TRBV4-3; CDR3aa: CASSQGPRGEAFF
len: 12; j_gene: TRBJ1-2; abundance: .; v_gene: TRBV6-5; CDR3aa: CATGSPNYGYTF
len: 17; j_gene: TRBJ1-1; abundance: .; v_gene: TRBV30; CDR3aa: CAWKDRALGPLNTEAFF
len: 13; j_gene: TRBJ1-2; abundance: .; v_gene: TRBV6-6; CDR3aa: CASSSTGGGGYTF
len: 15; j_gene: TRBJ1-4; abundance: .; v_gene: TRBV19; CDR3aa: CASSQTGTTNEKLFF
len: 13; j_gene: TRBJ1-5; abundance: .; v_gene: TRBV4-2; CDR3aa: CASGFMGQQPQHF
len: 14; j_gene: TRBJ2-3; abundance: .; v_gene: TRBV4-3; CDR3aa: CASSQNGGTDTQYF
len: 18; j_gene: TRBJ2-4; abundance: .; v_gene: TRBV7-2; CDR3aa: CASSLGPAGGNPKNIQYF
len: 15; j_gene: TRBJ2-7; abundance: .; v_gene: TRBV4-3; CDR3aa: CASSQAATVYYEQYF
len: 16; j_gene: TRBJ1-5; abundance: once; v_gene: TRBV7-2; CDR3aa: CASSLRTGRSHQPQHF
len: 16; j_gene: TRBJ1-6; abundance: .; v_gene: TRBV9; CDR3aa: CASSVARNPGGSPLHF
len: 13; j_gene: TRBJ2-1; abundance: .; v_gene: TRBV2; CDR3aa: CASSRDKYNEQFF
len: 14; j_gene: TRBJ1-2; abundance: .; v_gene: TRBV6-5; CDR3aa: CASRYRGGSYGYTF
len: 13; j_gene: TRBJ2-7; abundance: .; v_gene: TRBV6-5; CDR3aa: CASSYRESYEQYF
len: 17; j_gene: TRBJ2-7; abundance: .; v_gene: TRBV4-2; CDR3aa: CASSQDNSPGAVYEQYF
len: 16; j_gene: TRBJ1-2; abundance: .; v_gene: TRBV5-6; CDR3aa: CASSSRWRELNYGYTF
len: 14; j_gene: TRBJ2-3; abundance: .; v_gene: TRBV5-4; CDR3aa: CASITSGGGDTQYF
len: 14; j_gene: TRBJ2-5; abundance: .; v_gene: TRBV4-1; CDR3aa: CASSLQGEQETQYF
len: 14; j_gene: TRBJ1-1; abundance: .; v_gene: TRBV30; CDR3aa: CAWHRDRRNTEAFF
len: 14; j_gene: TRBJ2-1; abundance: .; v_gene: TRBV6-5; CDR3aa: CASSYSGTSYEQFF
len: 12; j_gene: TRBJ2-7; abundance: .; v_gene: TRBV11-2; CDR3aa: CASTTGTYEQYF
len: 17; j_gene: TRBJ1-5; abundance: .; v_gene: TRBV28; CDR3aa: CASSRLRQVPSNQPQHF
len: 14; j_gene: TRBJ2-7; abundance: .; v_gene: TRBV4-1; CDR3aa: CASSQVGGAYEQYF
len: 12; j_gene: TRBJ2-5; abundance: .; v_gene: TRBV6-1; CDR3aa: CASSVSPETQYF
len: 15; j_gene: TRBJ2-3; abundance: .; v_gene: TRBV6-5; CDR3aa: CASSGGAGLTDTQYF
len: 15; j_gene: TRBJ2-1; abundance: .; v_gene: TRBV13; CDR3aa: CASSHGLGALNEQFF
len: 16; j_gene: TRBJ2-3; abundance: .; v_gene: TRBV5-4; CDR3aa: CASSSPSGGNTDTQYF
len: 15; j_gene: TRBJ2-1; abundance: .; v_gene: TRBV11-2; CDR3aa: CASSAEDRIWDEQFF
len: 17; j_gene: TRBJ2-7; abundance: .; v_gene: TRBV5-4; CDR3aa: CASSLNRQRGGSYEQYF
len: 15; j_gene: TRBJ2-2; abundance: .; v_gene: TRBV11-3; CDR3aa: CASSRRGADTGELFF
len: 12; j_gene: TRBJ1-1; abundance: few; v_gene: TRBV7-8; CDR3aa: CASSLGQAEAFF
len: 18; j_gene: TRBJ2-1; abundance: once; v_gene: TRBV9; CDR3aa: CASSVALRGTGDLNEQFF